One sample yielded the 18 T cell receptor beta chains listed below, sequenced in a study of spatial heterogeneity in lung cancer (dated by TCRdb to about 2019). What the work shows at the level of the full study, not this receptor alone: A correlation was observed between the number of expanded intratumoral alpha and beta TCRs and the tumor nonsynonymous mutation count.

The label giving this sample's time point can be read as: sample taken at primary tumor resection. The antigens of these receptors remain unknown. To prepare the library, 5' RACE was applied. The instrument given in TCRdb is NextSeq 500. In TCRdb, the public reads were trimmed at Q25 with fastp and aligned with MiXCR, with productive beta chains retained. Every distinct CDR3 protein forms one entry, paired with its most common genes and DNA. The sample table shows about 5,700 distinct CDR3 sequences, and around 4% are seen once. The ten largest clonotypes hold 23% of the sample. Sequenced material: lung tumor tissue, taken at surgery. The receptors stem from a female donor with early-stage non-small cell lung cancer.

This clonotype is medium-sized within its sample. The chain recombines TRBV12-3 or TRBV12-4 with TRBJ2-1; D may be TRBD1 or TRBD2 (5 bases each). V shed 6 bases and J shed 3 bases, with 15 bases lying between them. CDR3 size: 15 residues. The CDR3 DNA reads as TGTGCCAGCAGCATTGTGGGACGGAGCTACAATGAGCAGTTCTTC. It is translated as CASSIVGRSYNEQFF.

This clonotype was counted at least ten times. The chain employs TRBV4-1 and TRBJ2-2, with D maybe TRBD1 (5 bases). The germline gives CDR1 MGHRA, CDR2 YSYEKL. The CDR3 length is 16 residues. The V and J ends lost 1 base and 6 bases respectively, with 15 bases between them. In DNA form, the CDR3 reads TGCGCCAGCAGCCAAGCGGCAGGGATTATCCCCGGGGAGCTGTTTTTT. Translated: CASSQAAGIIPGELFF.

Sample share makes this clonotype medium-sized. The chain recombines TRBV20-1 with TRBJ2-1; D is ambiguous. Germline V lookup: CDR1 DFQATT, CDR2 SNEGSKA (reference sequence). Trimming took off 6 bases at V and 5 bases at J, with 14 bases between the two ends. The CDR3 sequence is 13 residues long. The DNA of the CDR3 is TGCAGTGCCATCTCGACTTCTAACAATGAGCAGTTCTTC. It yields the protein CSAISTSNNEQFF.

There are many counts of this clonotype. J is TRBJ2-3 and V is TRBV6-5, with 10 bases aligning to TRBD2. The CDR3 length is 13 residues. J lost 7 bases, V lost 7 bases, and 5 bases had no gene match. Looked up from germline, CDR1 is MNHEY and CDR2 is SVGAGI. The DNA for the CDR3 is TGTGCCAGCATGAGCGGGAGGGCGTATACGCAGTATTTT. This codes for CASMSGRAYTQYF.

This clonotype was seen repeatedly, ten times or more. The V and J genes are TRBV20-1 and TRBJ2-2; D may be TRBD1 (5 bases). V gave up 7 bases and J gave up 2 bases, with 17 bases separating them. Germline V gene lookup returns CDR1 DFQATT and CDR2 SNEGSKA (reference sequence). CDR3 size: 15 residues. For the CDR3, the DNA is TGCAGTGTTTGGGGCGGCACCGAAAACACCGGGGAGCTGTTTTTT. Its translation: CSVWGGTENTGELFF.

This clonotype has at least ten counts. The chain joins TRBV30 to TRBJ2-5; D might be TRBD1 (6 bases). Trimming pared 2 bases from V and 5 bases from J, leaving 12 bases between. The CDR3 spans 13 residues. Per germline, CDR1 GTSNPN and CDR2 SVGIG (reference sequence). The CDR3 loop reads CAWSTRGLETQYF. In DNA form, the CDR3 reads TGTGCCTGGAGTACCAGGGGATTGGAGACCCAGTACTTC. The entire variable domain, with the rest obtained from reference TRBV30 and TRBJ2-5, is as follows: SQTIHQWPATLVQPVGSPLSLECTVEGTSNPNLYWYRQAAGRGLQLLFYSVGIGQISSEVPQNLSASRPQDRQFILSSKKLLLSDSGFYLCAWSTRGLETQYFGPGTRLLVL.

The rearrangement uses TRBV25-1 and TRBJ2-3, with 11 bases identical to TRBD2. The CDR3 sequence is 15 residues long. The J segment lost 4 bases and the V segment lost 5 bases, leaving 5 bases of the junction unmatched. CDR1 and CDR2 (germline): MGHDK, SYGVNS. CDR3 in DNA: TGTGCCAGCAGTATACTAGCGGGAGAGGCAGATACGCAGTATTTT. Translating gives CASSILAGEADTQYF.

Ten or more counts support this clonotype. The rearrangement uses TRBV6-5 and TRBJ2-3, with D possibly TRBD2 on 6 matching bases. CDR3 length equals 13 residues. V shed 6 bases and J shed 2 bases, with 9 bases lying between them. Germline values: CDR1 MNHEY, CDR2 SVGAGI. CDR3 DNA sequence: TGTGCCAGCAGGGGGGGATCCACAGATACGCAGTATTTT. The encoded protein is CASRGGSTDTQYF.

This clonotype has at least ten counts. The rearrangement uses TRBV6-6 and TRBJ2-7; 8 bases line up with TRBD2. There are 14 residues in the CDR3. The junction had 5 bases not matched to a gene; V was cut back by 6 bases and J by 1 base. Germline loops: CDR1 MNHNY, CDR2 SVGAGI (reference sequence). The CDR3 nucleotides read TGTGCCAGCAGCCCGGGGGGGGTTTCCTACGAGCAGTACTTC. The encoded protein is CASSPGGVSYEQYF.

This chain uses TRBV7-3 with TRBJ2-6, with TRBD2 matching over 8 bases. The CDR3 totals 19 residues. Germline V gives CDR1 SGHTA, CDR2 FQGTGA. Germline trimming cut 5 bases from V and 2 bases from J; bases unmatched to any gene: 14. CDR3 sequence (DNA): TGTGCCAGCAGCATGGGACTAGGGGGAGTTAATGCTGGGGCCAACGTCCTGACTTTC. It encodes CASSMGLGGVNAGANVLTF.

Within the sample, this clonotype is medium-sized. The chain employs TRBV9 and TRBJ2-5; maybe TRBD2 (6 bases). The CDR3 loop spans 14 amino acids. CDR1 is SGDLS and CDR2 is YYNGEE in the germline V gene. The V end was cut by 1 base, the J end by 4 bases, with 11 bases between. CDR3 amino acids: CASSVYGSGETQYF. CDR3 DNA sequence: TGTGCCAGCAGCGTATACGGGAGCGGAGAGACCCAGTACTTC.

This clonotype was observed many times. CDR3 loop: CASSSPGTIYNEQFF. As DNA, the CDR3 is TGTGCCAGCAGCTCGCCCGGGACTATCTACAATGAGCAGTTCTTC. The genes are TRBV11-1 and TRBJ2-1; the match to TRBD2 covers 7 bases. Germline V CDR1 and CDR2: SGHAT, FQDESV (reference sequence). V was pared by 4 bases and J by 3 bases, with 6 bases of the junction left unmatched. This CDR3 has 15 residues.

This clonotype was observed at least ten times. The rearrangement joins TRBV18 to TRBJ2-1; D not resolved. Trimming removed 6 bases at V and 6 bases at J, with 3 bases between. CDR1 and CDR2 (germline): KGHSH, LQKENI. The CDR3 runs 10 residues. Here the CDR3 DNA reads TGTGCCAGCTCCGGCAATGAGCAGTTCTTC. This encodes CASSGNEQFF.

In its sample, this clonotype ranks as medium-sized. The gene calls are TRBV6-5 and TRBJ2-5, with D maybe TRBD2 (6 bases). The CDR3 has 14 residues. Germline V gene lookup returns CDR1 MNHEY and CDR2 SVGAGI. Trimming removed 2 bases from V and 4 bases from J, with 11 bases in between. The CDR3 DNA sequence: TGTGCCAGCAGTTACAACTCCGGGGGAGAGACCCAGTACTTC. Translation: CASSYNSGGETQYF.

This clonotype is categorized as medium-sized. The chain employs TRBV7-2 and TRBJ1-1, with D tentatively TRBD1 (5 bases). In germline, CDR1 is SGHTA, CDR2 FQGNSA. The CDR3 has 14 amino acids. Trimming left V 5 bases short and J 0 bases short, with 10 bases between. Here the CDR3 DNA reads TGTGCCAGCAGCCGGGACCCCTTGAACACTGAAGCTTTCTTT. It yields the protein CASSRDPLNTEAFF.

The chain carries TRBV14 and TRBJ1-5, with 7 bases lining up with TRBD1. CDR1 is SGHDN, CDR2 FVKESK, per germline. This CDR3 comprises 14 residues. The V and J ends lost 4 bases and 4 bases, in that order; junction bases with no gene match: 4. The CDR3 sequence: CASSRTGFNQPQHF. The CDR3 bases are TGTGCCAGCAGCCGGACAGGTTTTAATCAGCCCCAGCATTTT. Looking up the rest from reference TRBV14 and TRBJ1-5 gives the full variable domain: EAGVTQFPSHSVIEKGQTVTLRCDPISGHDNLYWYRRVMGKEIKFLLHFVKESKQDESGMPNNRFLAERTGGTYSTLKVQPAELEDSGVYFCASSRTGFNQPQHFGDGTRLSIL.

By sample share, this clonotype is medium-sized (0.01 to 0.1%). The chain combines TRBV20-1 with TRBJ2-1; D gene ambiguous. CDR3 length: 16 residues. V dropped 5 bases and J dropped 0 bases, with 17 bases sitting between them. Looked up from germline, CDR1 is DFQATT and CDR2 is SNEGSKA (reference sequence). The CDR3 here is CSAFILRGSSYNEQFF. CDR3 DNA: TGCAGTGCTTTTATCCTTAGAGGTAGCTCCTACAATGAGCAGTTCTTC.

The table lists this clonotype with many counts. The chain joins TRBV20-1 to TRBJ2-5; D gene uncertain. V lost 0 bases to trimming and J lost 3 bases, with 8 bases between them. Germline CDR1 and CDR2: DFQATT and SNEGSKA (reference sequence). The CDR3 is 13 amino acids. The CDR3 DNA follows: TGCAGTGCTAGAGATAACCTGGAAGAGACCCAGTACTTC. It yields the protein CSARDNLEETQYF.